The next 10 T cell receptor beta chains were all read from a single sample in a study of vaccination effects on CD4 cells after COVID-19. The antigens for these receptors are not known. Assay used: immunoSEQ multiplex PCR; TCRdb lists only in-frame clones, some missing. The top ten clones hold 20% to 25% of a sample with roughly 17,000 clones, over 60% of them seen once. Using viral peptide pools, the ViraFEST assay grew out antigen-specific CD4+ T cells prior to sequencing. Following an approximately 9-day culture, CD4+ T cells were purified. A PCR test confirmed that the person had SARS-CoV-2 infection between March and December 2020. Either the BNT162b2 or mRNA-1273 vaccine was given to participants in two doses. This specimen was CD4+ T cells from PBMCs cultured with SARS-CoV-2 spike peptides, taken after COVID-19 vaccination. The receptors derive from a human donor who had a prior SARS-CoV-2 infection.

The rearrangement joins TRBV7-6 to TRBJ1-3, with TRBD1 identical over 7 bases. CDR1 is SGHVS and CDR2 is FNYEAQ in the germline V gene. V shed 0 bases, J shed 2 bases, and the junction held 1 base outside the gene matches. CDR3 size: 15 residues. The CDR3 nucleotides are TGTGCCAGCAGCTTAGCGACAGGGACTGGAAACACCATATATTTT. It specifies CASSLATGTGNTIYF.

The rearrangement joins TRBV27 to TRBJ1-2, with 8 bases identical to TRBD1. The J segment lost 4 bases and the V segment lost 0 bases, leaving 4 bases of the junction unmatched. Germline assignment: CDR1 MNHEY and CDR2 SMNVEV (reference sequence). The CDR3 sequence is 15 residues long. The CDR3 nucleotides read TGTGCCAGCAGTTTATCCGGGACAGGCGCCTATGGCTACACCTTC. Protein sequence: CASSLSGTGAYGYTF.

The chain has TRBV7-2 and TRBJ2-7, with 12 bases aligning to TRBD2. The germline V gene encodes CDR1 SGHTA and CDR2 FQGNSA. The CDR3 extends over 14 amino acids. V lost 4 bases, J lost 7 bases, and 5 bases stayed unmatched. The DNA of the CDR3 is TGTGCCAGCAGCTCAGCCGGGACTAGCGGGGAGCAGTACTTC. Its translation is CASSSAGTSGEQYF.

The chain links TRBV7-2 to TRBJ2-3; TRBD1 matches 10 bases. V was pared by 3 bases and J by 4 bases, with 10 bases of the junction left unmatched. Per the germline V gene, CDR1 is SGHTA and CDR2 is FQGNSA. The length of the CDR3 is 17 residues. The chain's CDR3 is CASSLQAGTGVPDTQYF. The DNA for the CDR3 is TGTGCCAGCAGCTTGCAGGCAGGGACAGGGGTTCCAGATACGCAGTATTTT.

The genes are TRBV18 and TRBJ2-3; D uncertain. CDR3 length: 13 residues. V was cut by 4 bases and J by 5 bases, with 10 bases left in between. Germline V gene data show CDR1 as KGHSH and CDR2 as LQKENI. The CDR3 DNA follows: TGTGCCAGCTCACTCTCGCGTCAAGATACGCAGTATTTT. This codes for CASSLSRQDTQYF.

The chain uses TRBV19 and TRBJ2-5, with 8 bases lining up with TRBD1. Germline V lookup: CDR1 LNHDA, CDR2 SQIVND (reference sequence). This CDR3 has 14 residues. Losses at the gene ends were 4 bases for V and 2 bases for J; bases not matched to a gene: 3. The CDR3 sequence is CASSTRTGQETQYF. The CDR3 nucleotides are TGTGCCAGTAGTACCCGGACAGGGCAAGAGACCCAGTACTTC.

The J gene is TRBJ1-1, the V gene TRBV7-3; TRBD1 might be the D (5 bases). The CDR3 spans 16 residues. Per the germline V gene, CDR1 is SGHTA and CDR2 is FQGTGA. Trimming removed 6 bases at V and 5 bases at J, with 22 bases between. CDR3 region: CASSPGQFELGTEAFF. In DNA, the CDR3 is TGTGCCAGCAGTCCTGGACAATTCGAACTGGGGACTGAAGCTTTCTTT.

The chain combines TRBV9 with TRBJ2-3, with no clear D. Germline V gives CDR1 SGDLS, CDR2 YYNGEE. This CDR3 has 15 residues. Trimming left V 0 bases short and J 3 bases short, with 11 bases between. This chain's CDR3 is CASSVGNHETDTQYF. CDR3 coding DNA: TGTGCCAGCAGCGTAGGGAATCACGAGACAGATACGCAGTATTTT. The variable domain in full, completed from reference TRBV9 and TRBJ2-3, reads DSGVTQTPKHLITATGQRVTLRCSPRSGDLSVYWYQQSLDQGLQFLIQYYNGEERAKGNILERFSAQQFPDLHSELNLSSLELGDSALYFCASSVGNHETDTQYFGPGTRLTVL.

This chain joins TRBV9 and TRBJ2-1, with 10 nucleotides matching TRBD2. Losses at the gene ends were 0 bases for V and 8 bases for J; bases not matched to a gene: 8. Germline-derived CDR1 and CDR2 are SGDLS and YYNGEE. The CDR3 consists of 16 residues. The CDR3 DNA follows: TGTGCCAGCAGCGTAGAGCCTAGCGGGAGTGCCCATGAGCAGTTCTTC. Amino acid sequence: CASSVEPSGSAHEQFF.

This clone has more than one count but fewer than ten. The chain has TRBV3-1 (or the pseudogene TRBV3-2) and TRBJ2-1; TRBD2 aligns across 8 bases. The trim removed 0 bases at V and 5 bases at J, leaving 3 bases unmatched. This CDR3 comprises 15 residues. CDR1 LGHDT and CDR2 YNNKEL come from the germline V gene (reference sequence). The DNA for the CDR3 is TGTGCCAGCAGCCAAGATGATAGCGGGGACAATGAGCAGTTCTTC. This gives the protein CASSQDDSGDNEQFF.